These T cell receptor beta chains were read from a single sample in a study of metastatic and nonmetastatic thyroid tumors. TCRdb re-called clones via MiXCR from the PCR reads. The table lists some 22,000 clones, around 20% of them singletons. Input material: blood. These receptors came from a male donor with papillary thyroid cancer or a benign thyroid nodule (not recorded which). Some clones in this sample may be carry-over from other donors' samples. The CDR3 runs from the conserved cysteine through the conserved F or W. The D gene is left open where the match is weak. Expanded clones get a size class; other rows say once, few or many, or leave the size out.

clone_size j_call d_call v_call cdr3_nt cdr3_aa
medium-sized TRBJ1-2 TRBD1 TRBV28 TGTGCCAGCCACAGCCGGACAGGAGCATATGGCTACACCTTC CASHSRTGAYGYTF
. TRBJ2-1 . TRBV11-2 TGTGCCAGCAGCTGGGGTTGGGGCGGGGAGAATGAGCAGTTCTTC CASSWGWGGENEQFF
medium-sized TRBJ2-7 . TRBV27 TGTGCCAGCAGTTTATCTACGTCCAGGGACTCCTACGAGCAGTACTTC CASSLSTSRDSYEQYF
many TRBJ2-7 . TRBV20-1 TGCAGTGCTAGAGTGTCTGGCCAGTCATCATACGAGCAGTACTTC CSARVSGQSSYEQYF
. TRBJ2-2 TRBD1 TRBV4-2 TGTGCCAGCAGTTCCATAGGGGGCGTGAGTATGGCCGGGGAGCTGTTTTTT CASSSIGGVSMAGELFF
many TRBJ2-1 . TRBV7-9 TGTGCCAGCATCATCTTAGCGTTAGGCGATGAGCAGTTCTTC CASIILALGDEQFF
. TRBJ2-5 TRBD2 TRBV5-4 TGTGCCAGCAGTCGGGGGAGGGCGGGAGAGGCGAAGACCCAGTACTTC CASSRGRAGEAKTQYF
many TRBJ2-1 . TRBV4-1 TGCGCCAGCAGCGCTGGACAGGGGTACAGCGGGAGTACAGGCAATGAGCAGTTCTTC CASSAGQGYSGSTGNEQFF
many TRBJ2-1 . TRBV12-3/TRBV12-4 TGTGCCAGCACCCCTCGGGGCGGGTTGAGCTCCTACAATGAGCAGTTCTTC CASTPRGGLSSYNEQFF
many TRBJ2-1 TRBD2 TRBV2 TGTGCCAGCAGTGCCTCTAGCGGGAGGGCCTATGAGCAGTTCTTC CASSASSGRAYEQFF
many TRBJ1-4 TRBD1 TRBV5-5 TGTGCCAGCAGCCGCGCAGGGGGCAGTGATGAAAAACTGTTTTTT CASSRAGGSDEKLFF
few TRBJ2-3 TRBD2 TRBV6-4 TGTGCCAGCAGTGTCCAAGCGGGAGCTACGCAGTATTTT CASSVQAGATQYF
many TRBJ1-5 TRBD1 TRBV6-2/TRBV6-3 TGTGCCAGCAGGAAAGAGGTCGGACAGGGCCTCCATCAGCCCCAGCATTTT CASRKEVGQGLHQPQHF
. TRBJ2-7 . TRBV5-1 TGCGCCAGCAGCTTGGACAGGGCGGGTTACGAGCAGTACTTC CASSLDRAGYEQYF
many TRBJ1-5 . TRBV2 TGTGCCAGCAGTGAACAGGGAAATCAGCCCCAGCATTTT CASSEQGNQPQHF
medium-sized TRBJ2-7 TRBD2 TRBV4-2 TGTGCCAGCAGCCTGGGACTAGCGGGAACCTACGAGCAGTACTTC CASSLGLAGTYEQYF
. TRBJ1-2 TRBD1 TRBV3-1 TGTGCCAGCAGCCAATCCGACAGGGTAGGAGGTGGCTACACCTTC CASSQSDRVGGGYTF
many TRBJ2-1 TRBD2 TRBV5-6 TGTGCCAGCAGCTGGGGACTAGCGGCAAACAATGAGCAGTTCTTC CASSWGLAANNEQFF
many TRBJ2-5 . TRBV20-1 TGCAGTGCTAGAGAGTTTACAGGAGGGCTAGAAGAGACCCAGTACTTC CSAREFTGGLEETQYF
. TRBJ2-7 . TRBV5-1 TGCGCCAGCAGTTTGGGCCGCCGGGGCGATCAGTACTTC CASSLGRRGDQYF